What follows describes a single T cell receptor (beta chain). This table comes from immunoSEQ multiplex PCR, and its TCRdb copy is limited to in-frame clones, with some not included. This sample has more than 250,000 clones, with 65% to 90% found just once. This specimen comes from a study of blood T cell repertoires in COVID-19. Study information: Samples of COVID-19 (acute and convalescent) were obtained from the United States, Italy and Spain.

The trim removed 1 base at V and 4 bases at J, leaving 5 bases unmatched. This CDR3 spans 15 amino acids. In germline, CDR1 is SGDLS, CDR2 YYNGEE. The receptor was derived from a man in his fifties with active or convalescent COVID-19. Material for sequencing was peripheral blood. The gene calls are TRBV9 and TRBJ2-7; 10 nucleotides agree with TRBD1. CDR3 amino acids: CASSVSTGGGYEQYF. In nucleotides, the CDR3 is TGTGCCAGCAGCGTATCGACAGGGGGCGGGTACGAGCAGTACTTC.